The source of this T cell receptor (beta chain) is a study of T cells after yellow fever vaccination. TCRdb processed the 5' RACE reads anew with MiXCR; each CDR3 protein has one entry. The sample yields about 50,000 distinct CDR3 sequences, 7.4% seen once. Notes on the study in general: Abundant bulk-derived clonotypes could contaminate FACS-sorted repertoires.

This clonotype came up many times. What it binds is not known. This CDR3 is 12 amino acids long. CDR1 and CDR2 (germline): SGHTA, FQGNSA. Trimming stripped 5 bases from V and 2 bases from J, with 7 bases between. The sample here was CD8+ T cells sorted from PBMCs, taken roughly 14 days after the first yellow fever vaccination. This clonotype was obtained from a man aged 18 to 30 who received the YFV17D yellow fever vaccine. The V gene is TRBV7-2, the J gene TRBJ2-7; D not resolved. CDR3 region: CASSLAAYEQYF. In DNA form, the CDR3 reads TGTGCCAGCAGCCTGGCGGCCTACGAGCAGTACTTC.